A single sample gave rise to the 13 T cell receptor beta chains below, sequenced in a study of blood T cell repertoires in COVID-19. Sequencing used immunoSEQ multiplex PCR; TCRdb keeps in-frame clones, though not all of them. The sample lists a few hundred thousand clones; roughly 90% were seen once. Material for sequencing was PBMCs or T cells enriched from blood (not recorded which). The origin of the receptors is a woman aged 30 to 39 who had been exposed to COVID-19.

The V and J genes are TRBV24-1 and TRBJ1-1; 7 nucleotides match TRBD1. The J segment lost 2 bases and the V segment lost 4 bases, leaving 6 bases of the junction unmatched. The CDR3 loop spans 15 amino acids. Germline-derived CDR1 and CDR2 are KGHDR and SFDVKD. CDR3 in amino acids: CATSDHRGYNTEAFF. Written as DNA, the CDR3 is TGTGCCACCAGTGACCACAGGGGCTATAACACTGAAGCTTTCTTT.

The rearrangement joins TRBV6-2 or TRBV6-3 to TRBJ1-3; 8 bases match TRBD1. The CDR3 contains 17 residues. Per the germline V gene, CDR1 is MNHEY and CDR2 is SVGEGT. The V gene end was trimmed by 5 bases and the J gene end by 1 base; junction bases not matched to a gene: 10. CDR3 amino acids: CASSTYGQGASGNTIYF. The CDR3 DNA reads TGTGCCAGCAGTACCTACGGGCAGGGGGCATCTGGAAACACCATATATTTT.

The V and J genes are TRBV3-1 (or the pseudogene TRBV3-2) and TRBJ1-5; unclear D gene. The germline V gene has CDR1 LGHDT and CDR2 YNNKEL (reference sequence). V dropped 6 bases and J dropped 0 bases, with 9 bases sitting between them. The CDR3 has 14 residues. The chain's CDR3 is CASSGRNSNQPQHF. CDR3 nucleotide sequence: TGTGCCAGCAGTGGCAGAAATAGCAATCAGCCCCAGCATTTT.

The V call is TRBV20-1, the J call TRBJ1-4, with D possibly matching TRBD1 (5 bases). In germline, CDR1 is DFQATT, CDR2 SNEGSKA (reference sequence). This CDR3 contains 11 residues. Deletions cut 3 bases from V and 17 bases from J, with 16 bases between. CDR3 sequence reads: CSARAPGLFFF. The CDR3 DNA follows: TGCAGTGCTAGGGCCCCAGGGCTCTTTTTTTTT.

The chain carries TRBV3-1 (or the pseudogene TRBV3-2) and TRBJ1-3, with D unclear. The CDR3 is 13 residues long. Germline CDR1 and CDR2: LGHDT and YNNKEL (reference sequence). Deletions cut 0 bases from V and 5 bases from J, with 5 bases between. The CDR3 protein is CASSQDPRNTIYF. The CDR3 DNA reads as TGTGCCAGCAGCCAAGATCCCAGAAACACCATATATTTT.

Comment on this clone: Different DNA sequences within this sample yield the same CDR3. The chain has TRBV3-1 (or the pseudogene TRBV3-2) and TRBJ2-1; 8 bases align to TRBD2. CDR1 and CDR2 from the germline V gene are LGHDT and YNNKEL (reference sequence). CDR3 size: 15 residues. V lost 0 bases, J lost 4 bases, and 2 bases stayed unmatched. In nucleotides, the CDR3 is TGTGCCAGCAGCCAAGATCGGGGGGGGTACAATGAGCAGTTCTTC. It is translated as CASSQDRGGYNEQFF.

This sequence joins TRBV2 and TRBJ1-6; a possible D gene is TRBD1 (5 bases). Germline CDR1 reads SNHLY; CDR2 reads FYNNEI. V shed 11 bases and J shed 8 bases, with 19 bases lying between them. The CDR3 runs to 14 residues. The CDR3 sequence: CAVPGPAADSPLHF. The CDR3 bases are TGTGCCGTCCCAGGGCCAGCTGCGGATTCACCCCTCCACTTT.

V gene TRBV10-3 combines with J gene TRBJ2-3, with 12 positions matching TRBD2. Germline V gives CDR1 ENHRY, CDR2 SYGVKD. The trim removed 0 bases at V and 3 bases at J, leaving 10 bases unmatched. CDR3 length: 19 amino acids. CDR3 bases: TGTGCCATCAGTGAGTCTGGTCTAGCGGGGGGGCTTGGGACAGATACGCAGTATTTT. Its translation: CAISESGLAGGLGTDTQYF.

V usage is TRBV9 and J usage is TRBJ2-6; weak D call: TRBD1 (6 bases). V lost 4 bases to trimming and J lost 1 base, with 21 bases between them. CDR1 is SGDLS and CDR2 is YYNGEE in the germline V gene. This CDR3 has 19 residues. The chain's CDR3 is CASSFFGTSLGSGANVLTF. CDR3 sequence (DNA): TGTGCCAGCAGCTTCTTCGGGACATCCCTGGGTTCTGGGGCCAACGTCCTGACTTTC.

This chain connects TRBV5-6 to TRBJ2-5, with D maybe TRBD2 (6 bases). CDR3 length equals 14 residues. Germline-derived CDR1 and CDR2 are SGHDT and YYEEEE. V shed 4 bases and J shed 2 bases, with 12 bases lying between them. The CDR3 region has the DNA TGTGCCAGCAGCCCAACGGGACTTCAAGAGACCCAGTACTTC. The encoded protein is CASSPTGLQETQYF.

The V call is TRBV9, the J call TRBJ2-7, with D possibly being TRBD1 (5 bases). The CDR3 is made up of 15 amino acids. CDR1 and CDR2 from the germline V gene are SGDLS and YYNGEE. The V end was cut by 1 base, the J end by 0 bases, with 11 bases between. In DNA, the CDR3 is TGTGCCAGCAGCGTACAGGGCGAGAGCTCCTACGAGCAGTACTTC. Its protein is CASSVQGESSYEQYF.

The gene calls are TRBV11-2 and TRBJ2-3, with a weak D call TRBD2 (7 bases). V gave up 4 bases and J gave up 2 bases, with 16 bases separating them. This CDR3 has 16 residues. In germline, CDR1 is SGHAT, CDR2 FQNNGV. The CDR3: CASSSVRGGHTDTQYF. In nucleotides, the CDR3 is TGTGCCAGCAGCTCAGTTAGGGGGGGGCACACAGATACGCAGTATTTT.

A note on this clone: Other DNA sequences in the sample encode the same CDR3. The chain carries TRBV11-2 and TRBJ2-7; the D is unclear. The CDR3 has 13 residues. The ends were cut back, 3 bases at V and 0 bases at J, with 6 bases in the middle. Germline assignment: CDR1 SGHAT and CDR2 FQNNGV. In DNA, the CDR3 is TGTGCCAGCAGCTTCGGCGGCTCCTACGAGCAGTACTTC. Translating it yields CASSFGGSYEQYF.